This entry is about one T cell receptor (beta chain). The table came from immunoSEQ multiplex PCR; TCRdb's copy has only in-frame clones and leaves some out. The data hold 100,000 or so clones, with 65% to 85% observed a single time. This sample was included in a study of blood T cell repertoires in COVID-19. Trimming pared 0 bases from V and 13 bases from J, leaving 19 bases between. The CDR3 is made up of 16 amino acids. The germline gives CDR1 LNHNV, CDR2 YYDKDF (reference sequence). The origin of this receptor is a woman aged 55-70 years with acute or convalescent COVID-19. The rearrangement links TRBV15 to TRBJ1-6; no clear D. Sequencing was performed on peripheral blood. CDR3 protein: CATSRDRSQKVSPLHF. The CDR3 DNA reads TGTGCCACCAGCAGAGATAGGAGCCAAAAGGTCTCGCCCCTCCACTTT.